This T cell receptor beta chain emerged from a study of blood T cell repertoires in COVID-19. Study-level information: Acute-phase and convalescent COVID-19 samples originated in the United States, Italy and Spain. The analysed material was cDNA or gDNA that came from T cells, B-cell-depleted T cells, or PBMCs.

Sequenced by immunoSEQ multiplex PCR; TCRdb stores in-frame clones only, minus some. The sample shows about 200,000 clones, 80% to 90% of them seen only once. This clone has only one observation. The germline V gene encodes CDR1 SGDLS and CDR2 YYNGEE. Trimming pared 4 bases from V and 3 bases from J, leaving 12 bases between. The CDR3 is made up of 14 amino acids. Material for sequencing was peripheral blood. This TCR came from a middle-aged man with acute or convalescent COVID-19. This chain links TRBV9 with TRBJ2-3, with D perhaps TRBD1 (6 bases). This CDR3 is CASSFGQLTDTQYF. CDR3 DNA: TGTGCCAGCAGCTTCGGACAGTTGACAGATACGCAGTATTTT. Drawing the rest from reference TRBV9 and TRBJ2-3, the complete variable domain is DSGVTQTPKHLITATGQRVTLRCSPRSGDLSVYWYQQSLDQGLQFLIQYYNGEERAKGNILERFSAQQFPDLHSELNLSSLELGDSALYFCASSFGQLTDTQYFGPGTRLTVL.